These 22 T cell receptor beta chains originate from one sample sequenced in a study of T-cell memory formation after mild COVID-19. TCRdb independently ran MiXCR on the 5' RACE reads; one entry per CDR3 protein. Of about 130,000 distinct CDR3 sequences listed, approximately 6.3% are singletons. The sample taken for sequencing was PBMCs or a T cell subset sorted from them (not recorded which). All receptors derive from an adult woman who had mild COVID-19 (a few samples of this study predate the infection). Cell type and time point are not known.

In its sample, this clonotype was seen a few times. The V call is TRBV5-1, the J call TRBJ1-5; unclear D gene. Germline CDR1 SGHRS, CDR2 YFSETQ. The CDR3 consists of 20 residues. The V end was cut by 0 bases, the J end by 0 bases, with 22 bases between. The CDR3: CASSLGPRHVGWNSNQPQHF. In nucleotides, the CDR3 is TGCGCCAGCAGCTTGGGCCCCCGGCACGTTGGGTGGAATAGCAATCAGCCCCAGCATTTT. The whole variable domain, filled in from reference TRBV5-1 and TRBJ1-5, reads KAGVTQTPRYLIKTRGQQVTLSCSPISGHRSVSWYQQTPGQGLQFLFEYFSETQRNKGNFPGRFSGRQFSNSRSEMNVSTLELGDSALYLCASSLGPRHVGWNSNQPQHFGDGTRLSIL.

This clonotype showed up just a few times. The gene calls are TRBV20-1 and TRBJ2-7; D ambiguous. V was pared by 7 bases and J by 3 bases, with 19 bases between. Per germline, CDR1 DFQATT and CDR2 SNEGSKA (reference sequence). This CDR3 region has 14 residues. The CDR3 spells CSGVYSRQSYEQYF. The CDR3, as DNA: TGCAGTGGGGTTTACTCCCGTCAGAGCTACGAGCAGTACTTC.

This clonotype was detected many times. This chain uses TRBV5-1 with TRBJ2-1; D gene ambiguous. The CDR3 contains 13 residues. Trimming pared 2 bases from V and 5 bases from J, leaving 8 bases between. The germline gives CDR1 SGHRS, CDR2 YFSETQ. The CDR3 region is CASSFSMDNEQFF. The CDR3 coding sequence is TGCGCCAGCAGCTTTTCAATGGACAATGAGCAGTTCTTC.

The gene calls are TRBV30 and TRBJ1-1; D may be TRBD1 (6 bases). The germline CDR1 and CDR2 sequences are GTSNPN and SVGIG (reference sequence). The V gene lost 1 base and the J gene lost 7 bases, with 13 bases spanning the gap. The CDR3 is made up of 13 amino acids. Here the CDR3 reads CAWSGGLLGEAFF. CDR3 sequence (DNA): TGTGCCTGGAGTGGGGGGCTGTTGGGTGAAGCTTTCTTT.

A few counts support this clonotype. V usage is TRBV12-3 or TRBV12-4 and J usage is TRBJ2-7; D is unclear. CDR3 length: 14 residues. V lost 4 bases and J 9 bases, leaving 19 bases between the germline ends. CDR3 protein: CASSSMSRGPAQYF. CDR3 in DNA: TGTGCCAGCAGTTCCATGTCCCGTGGTCCAGCGCAGTACTTC.

The chain uses TRBV29-1 and TRBJ2-3, with 9 bases fitting TRBD1. The J segment lost 4 bases and the V segment lost 6 bases, leaving 8 bases of the junction unmatched. The CDR3 has 14 residues. Germline lookup yields CDR1 SQVTM and CDR2 ANQGSEA. The CDR3 region is CSVVGTGLADTQYF. The CDR3 DNA reads TGCAGCGTAGTCGGGACAGGGCTCGCAGATACGCAGTATTTT.

The V and J genes are TRBV4-3 and TRBJ2-1, with 12 bases identical to TRBD2. The CDR3 runs to 18 residues. Germline V gene data show CDR1 as LGHNA and CDR2 as YSLEER. The V and J ends lost 1 base and 0 bases, in that order; junction bases with no gene match: 4. This chain's CDR3 is CASSQGLAGGHSYNEQFF. CDR3 coding DNA: TGCGCCAGCAGCCAAGGGCTAGCGGGAGGGCACTCCTACAATGAGCAGTTCTTC.

This clonotype was counted at least ten times. This chain links TRBV12-3 or TRBV12-4 with TRBJ2-2; D unclear. The germline V and J ends were trimmed by 3 bases and 7 bases, with 6 bases remaining between them. The CDR3 covers 12 residues. As DNA, the CDR3 is TGTGCCAGCAGTTTCCCACACGGGGAGCTGTTTTTT. Residues: CASSFPHGELFF.

J is TRBJ1-3 and V is TRBV20-1; maybe TRBD1 (5 bases). The CDR3 spans 15 residues. Trimming left V 0 bases short and J 10 bases short, with 19 bases between. Germline V gives CDR1 DFQATT, CDR2 SNEGSKA (reference sequence). The CDR3, as DNA: TGCAGTGCTAGAGACTTAGGGGCAGGAGAAGGGACCATATATTTT. Encoded protein: CSARDLGAGEGTIYF.

This clonotype has a count of ten or more. The CDR3 nucleotides are TGTGCCACCAGCGCCGACAGGGGCCCGGGCAACTATGGCTACACCTTC. Its protein is CATSADRGPGNYGYTF. The rearrangement links TRBV15 to TRBJ1-2, with 8 bases matching TRBD1. Germline V CDR1 and CDR2: LNHNV, YYDKDF (reference sequence). The CDR3 length is 16 residues. The V and J ends lost 5 bases and 2 bases, in that order; junction bases with no gene match: 10. Full variable domain (remainder filled in from reference TRBV15 and TRBJ1-2): DAMVIQNPRYQVTQFGKPVTLSCSQTLNHNVMYWYQQKSSQAPKLLFHYYDKDFNNEADTPDNFQSRRPNTSFCFLDIRSPGLGDTAMYLCATSADRGPGNYGYTFGSGTRLTVV.

This clonotype was counted a few times. J is TRBJ2-1 and V is TRBV19, with D perhaps TRBD2 (6 bases). V shed 6 bases and J shed 2 bases, with 14 bases lying between them. Germline V gene sequence: CDR1 LNHDA, CDR2 SQIVND (reference sequence). CDR3 length: 15 amino acids. For the CDR3, the DNA is TGTGCCAGTAGCCAAAGATGGACTACCTACAATGAGCAGTTCTTC. As protein: CASSQRWTTYNEQFF.

This clonotype occurred a few times. The chain employs TRBV6-6 and TRBJ1-6, with D possibly matching TRBD1 (5 bases). CDR3 length equals 15 residues. Germline V gene lookup returns CDR1 MNHNY and CDR2 SVGAGI (reference sequence). V shed 5 bases and J shed 9 bases, with 17 bases lying between them. The CDR3 DNA reads as TGTGCCAGCAGTCCCCCGGGCAGGGAGTCTTCACCCCTCCACTTT. This sequence encodes CASSPPGRESSPLHF.

V and J are TRBV30 and TRBJ1-1; 9 bases agree with TRBD1. The CDR3 extends over 14 amino acids. V was clipped by 0 bases and J by 11 bases; unmatched bases: 10. The germline gives CDR1 GTSNPN, CDR2 SVGIG (reference sequence). The CDR3 is CAWSVHGTGREAFF. The DNA of the CDR3 is TGTGCCTGGAGTGTACATGGGACAGGGCGTGAGGCTTTCTTT. The variable domain in full, with the rest retrieved from reference TRBV30 and TRBJ1-1, is SQTIHQWPATLVQPVGSPLSLECTVEGTSNPNLYWYRQAAGRGLQLLFYSVGIGQISSEVPQNLSASRPQDRQFILSSKKLLLSDSGFYLCAWSVHGTGREAFFGQGTRLTVV.

The sample holds a few counts of this clonotype. The CDR3 is CASSLVSPDTQYF. CDR3 nucleotides: TGCGCCAGCAGCTTGGTGTCGCCCGATACGCAGTATTTT. The chain is built from TRBV5-1 and TRBJ2-3; the D is unclear. V was cut by 0 bases and J by 6 bases, with 8 bases left in between. The CDR3 spans 13 residues. CDR1 and CDR2 from the germline V gene are SGHRS and YFSETQ.

This clonotype has more than one count but fewer than ten. The V and J genes are TRBV6-2 or TRBV6-3 and TRBJ2-3; D is unclear. This CDR3 comprises 14 residues. In germline, CDR1 is MNHEY, CDR2 SVGEGT. Trimming cost V 5 bases and J 3 bases, with 12 bases left between them. This CDR3 reads CASSLFLLTDTQYF. CDR3 DNA sequence: TGTGCCAGCAGTCTTTTTTTACTGACAGATACGCAGTATTTT.

This sequence joins TRBV7-2 and TRBJ1-2; 9 nucleotides line up with TRBD1. Germline assignment: CDR1 SGHTA and CDR2 FQGNSA. J was trimmed by 4 bases and V by 3 bases; bases with no gene match: 3. CDR3 length: 14 amino acids. CDR3 amino acids: CASSFSGQGYGYTF. The DNA of the CDR3 is TGTGCCAGCAGCTTTTCGGGACAGGGCTATGGCTACACCTTC.

The chain combines TRBV7-6 with TRBJ2-2, with D maybe TRBD1 (6 bases). The germline V gene encodes CDR1 SGHVS and CDR2 FNYEAQ. V was clipped by 5 bases and J by 3 bases, with 13 bases between them. This CDR3 spans 15 amino acids. The CDR3 DNA follows: TGTGCCAGCAGCGAAACGACAGGCTACACCGGGGAGCTGTTTTTT. Amino acids: CASSETTGYTGELFF.

The V and J genes are TRBV12-3 or TRBV12-4 and TRBJ2-7, with D uncertain. V was shortened by 3 bases and J by 2 bases, with 11 bases between the two germline ends. There are 14 residues in the CDR3. This chain's CDR3 is CASSFLGAPYEQYF. CDR3 nucleotide sequence: TGTGCCAGCAGTTTTTTGGGCGCTCCCTACGAGCAGTACTTC.

This clonotype was recorded a few times. This chain uses TRBV5-1 with TRBJ1-2, with 10 bases identical to TRBD1. This CDR3 has 15 residues. Germline loops: CDR1 SGHRS, CDR2 YFSETQ. V lost 0 bases, J lost 3 bases, and 2 bases stayed unmatched. CDR3 residues: CASSLEGQGYYGYTF. The CDR3 nucleotides read TGCGCCAGCAGCTTGGAGGGACAGGGGTACTATGGCTACACCTTC. The whole variable domain, filled in from reference TRBV5-1 and TRBJ1-2, reads KAGVTQTPRYLIKTRGQQVTLSCSPISGHRSVSWYQQTPGQGLQFLFEYFSETQRNKGNFPGRFSGRQFSNSRSEMNVSTLELGDSALYLCASSLEGQGYYGYTFGSGTRLTVV.

This clonotype was seen a few times. V gene TRBV5-1 combines with J gene TRBJ2-2, with 8 bases aligning to TRBD1. Germline CDR1 is SGHRS and CDR2 is YFSETQ. The CDR3 contains 18 residues. J was trimmed by 1 base and V by 4 bases; bases with no gene match: 12. The CDR3 reads CASSNGLFTGGNTGELFF. The CDR3 DNA reads as TGCGCCAGCAGCAACGGCTTGTTCACAGGGGGGAACACCGGGGAGCTGTTTTTT. The full variable domain, its missing parts supplied by reference TRBV5-1 and TRBJ2-2, is KAGVTQTPRYLIKTRGQQVTLSCSPISGHRSVSWYQQTPGQGLQFLFEYFSETQRNKGNFPGRFSGRQFSNSRSEMNVSTLELGDSALYLCASSNGLFTGGNTGELFFGEGSRLTVL.

The V and J genes are TRBV24-1 and TRBJ2-1; TRBD2 agrees at 10 bases. V was clipped by 2 bases and J by 4 bases; unmatched bases: 4. Germline V gene data show CDR1 as KGHDR and CDR2 as SFDVKD. The CDR3 loop spans 16 amino acids. The CDR3 loop is CATSDSRLAGYNEQFF. CDR3 DNA sequence: TGTGCCACCAGTGATTCAAGACTAGCGGGTTACAATGAGCAGTTCTTC.

This clonotype was seen more than once but under ten times. The chain has TRBV15 and TRBJ1-5; a possible D gene is TRBD1 (6 bases). This CDR3 is 16 amino acids long. V was clipped by 1 base and J by 5 bases, with 15 bases between them. Germline V gene sequence: CDR1 LNHNV, CDR2 YYDKDF (reference sequence). This chain's CDR3 is CATSRGSGGADQPQHF. For the CDR3, the DNA is TGTGCCACCAGCAGAGGATCCGGGGGCGCCGATCAGCCCCAGCATTTT.